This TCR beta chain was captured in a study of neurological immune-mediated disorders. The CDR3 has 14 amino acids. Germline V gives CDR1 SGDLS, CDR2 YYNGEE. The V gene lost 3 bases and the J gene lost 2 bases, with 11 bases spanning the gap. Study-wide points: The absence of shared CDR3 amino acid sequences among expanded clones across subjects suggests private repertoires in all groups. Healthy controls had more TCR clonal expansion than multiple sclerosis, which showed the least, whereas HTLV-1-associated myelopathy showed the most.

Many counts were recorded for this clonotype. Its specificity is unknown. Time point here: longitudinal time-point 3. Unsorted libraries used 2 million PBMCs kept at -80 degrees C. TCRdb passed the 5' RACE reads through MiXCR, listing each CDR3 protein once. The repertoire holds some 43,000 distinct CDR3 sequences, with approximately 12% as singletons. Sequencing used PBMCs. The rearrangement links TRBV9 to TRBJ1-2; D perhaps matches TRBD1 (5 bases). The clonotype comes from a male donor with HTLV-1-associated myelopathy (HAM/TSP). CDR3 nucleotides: TGTGCCAGCAGCGCCGGGACGGGAAACTATGGCTACACCTTC. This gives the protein CASSAGTGNYGYTF.